A selection of T cell receptor beta chains follows, all from one sample in a study of T cells after yellow fever vaccination. TCRdb processed the 5' RACE reads anew with MiXCR; each CDR3 protein has one entry. Found here are fewer than 350,000 distinct CDR3 sequences, about 4.5% of them singletons; the top ten hold around 19%. This material consisted of PBMCs, taken 15 days after the yellow fever booster vaccination. Source of these receptors: a man younger than 35 who received the YFV17D yellow fever vaccine. Both conserved end residues are part of each CDR3. Fields, in order: clone size, V gene, D gene, J gene, CDR3 protein, CDR3 DNA. A D gene is named only where the DNA matches it firmly. Expanded clones get a size class; other rows say once, few or many, or leave the size out.

abundance: few; v_gene: TRBV7-2; d_gene: TRBD1; j_gene: TRBJ1-1; CDR3aa: CASSPPTGPPTEAFF; CDR3nt: TGTGCCAGCAGCCCCCCGACAGGGCCGCCCACTGAAGCTTTCTTT
abundance: few; v_gene: TRBV5-1; d_gene: NA; j_gene: TRBJ1-1; CDR3aa: CASSLPRGENTEAFF; CDR3nt: TGCGCCAGCAGCTTGCCCCGGGGTGAGAACACTGAAGCTTTCTTT
abundance: few; v_gene: TRBV7-2; d_gene: TRBD2; j_gene: TRBJ2-1; CDR3aa: CASSLSSGGASEQFF; CDR3nt: TGTGCCAGCAGCTTATCTAGCGGGGGGGCCAGTGAGCAGTTCTTC
abundance: many; v_gene: TRBV28; d_gene: NA; j_gene: TRBJ1-3; CDR3aa: CASSLRWAEQLRSGNTIYF; CDR3nt: TGTGCCAGCAGTTTACGATGGGCGGAACAGCTTCGCTCTGGAAACACCATATATTTT
abundance: few; v_gene: TRBV4-2; d_gene: TRBD2; j_gene: TRBJ2-1; CDR3aa: CASSQRVWTSGGALNEQFF; CDR3nt: TGTGCCAGCAGCCAACGCGTTTGGACTAGCGGGGGGGCCTTGAATGAGCAGTTCTTC
abundance: few; v_gene: TRBV20-1; d_gene: NA; j_gene: TRBJ1-6; CDR3aa: CSARVQTGGIHNSPLHF; CDR3nt: TGCAGTGCTAGAGTACAGACCGGAGGTATCCATAATTCACCCCTCCACTTT
abundance: few; v_gene: TRBV5-4; d_gene: NA; j_gene: TRBJ2-5; CDR3aa: CASSFGGIETQYF; CDR3nt: TGTGCCAGCAGCTTTGGGGGAATAGAGACCCAGTACTTC
abundance: few; v_gene: TRBV19; d_gene: NA; j_gene: TRBJ1-1; CDR3aa: CASSIGSAMNTEAFF; CDR3nt: TGTGCCAGTAGTATTGGCAGTGCGATGAACACTGAAGCTTTCTTT
abundance: few; v_gene: TRBV10-3; d_gene: NA; j_gene: TRBJ1-5; CDR3aa: CAISEAGVQPQHF; CDR3nt: TGTGCCATCAGTGAAGCAGGGGTTCAGCCCCAGCATTTT
abundance: many; v_gene: TRBV20-1; d_gene: NA; j_gene: TRBJ1-5; CDR3aa: CSALDPWNQPQHF; CDR3nt: TGCAGTGCTTTAGACCCGTGGAATCAGCCCCAGCATTTT
abundance: many; v_gene: TRBV2; d_gene: NA; j_gene: TRBJ1-2; CDR3aa: CASSEAAYGYTF; CDR3nt: TGTGCCAGCAGTGAAGCAGCCTATGGCTACACCTTC
abundance: few; v_gene: TRBV7-2; d_gene: NA; j_gene: TRBJ2-6; CDR3aa: CASSSHSGANVLTF; CDR3nt: TGTGCCAGCAGCTCTCACTCTGGGGCCAACGTCCTGACTTTC
abundance: NA; v_gene: TRBV7-9; d_gene: TRBD2; j_gene: TRBJ2-3; CDR3aa: CASSRTSGTSVGTDTQYF; CDR3nt: TGTGCCAGCAGCAGAACGTCCGGGACTAGCGTTGGGACAGATACGCAGTATTTT
abundance: many; v_gene: TRBV11-2; d_gene: NA; j_gene: TRBJ2-1; CDR3aa: CASSLQGSSYNEQFF; CDR3nt: TGTGCCAGCAGCTTGCAGGGAAGTTCCTACAATGAGCAGTTCTTC
abundance: NA; v_gene: TRBV4-3; d_gene: NA; j_gene: TRBJ2-2; CDR3aa: CASSQEAGYGELFF; CDR3nt: TGCGCCAGCAGCCAAGAGGCGGGGTACGGGGAGCTGTTTTTT
abundance: NA; v_gene: TRBV12-3/TRBV12-4; d_gene: NA; j_gene: TRBJ1-5; CDR3aa: CASSSPGQPQHF; CDR3nt: TGTGCCAGCAGTTCCCCCGGCCAGCCCCAGCATTTT
abundance: few; v_gene: TRBV5-1; d_gene: TRBD1; j_gene: TRBJ2-7; CDR3aa: CASSLTRGTAAYEQYF; CDR3nt: TGCGCCAGCAGCTTGACCAGAGGGACAGCGGCCTACGAGCAGTACTTC
abundance: NA; v_gene: TRBV4-3; d_gene: NA; j_gene: TRBJ2-5; CDR3aa: CASSQKIGLVRRETQYF; CDR3nt: TGCGCCAGCAGCCAAAAGATTGGGTTGGTCCGACGGGAGACCCAGTACTTC
abundance: many; v_gene: TRBV6-6; d_gene: NA; j_gene: TRBJ2-5; CDR3aa: CASSSGEETQYF; CDR3nt: TGTGCCAGCAGTTCCGGGGAAGAGACCCAGTACTTC
abundance: NA; v_gene: TRBV4-3; d_gene: NA; j_gene: TRBJ1-4; CDR3aa: CASSQGQGLVEKLFF; CDR3nt: TGCGCCAGCAGCCAAGGTCAGGGGTTGGTTGAAAAACTGTTTTTT
abundance: NA; v_gene: TRBV4-3; d_gene: NA; j_gene: TRBJ1-2; CDR3aa: CASSGTSGFYGYTF; CDR3nt: TGCGCCAGCAGCGGGACCTCGGGGTTCTATGGCTACACCTTC
abundance: NA; v_gene: TRBV5-1; d_gene: NA; j_gene: TRBJ2-3; CDR3aa: CASSLQGFTDTQYF; CDR3nt: TGCGCCAGCAGCTTGCAGGGATTCACAGATACGCAGTATTTT
abundance: many; v_gene: TRBV5-4; d_gene: TRBD1; j_gene: TRBJ1-3; CDR3aa: CASSSQGEKNF; CDR3nt: TGTGCCAGCAGCTCGCAGGGGGAAAAAAATTTT
abundance: NA; v_gene: TRBV20-1; d_gene: TRBD1; j_gene: TRBJ1-5; CDR3aa: CSARGSGGGQPQHF; CDR3nt: TGCAGTGCTAGAGGGTCAGGGGGCGGGCAGCCCCAGCATTTT
abundance: many; v_gene: TRBV5-1; d_gene: NA; j_gene: TRBJ2-5; CDR3aa: CASSLETVQETQYF; CDR3nt: TGCGCCAGCAGCTTGGAAACAGTCCAAGAGACCCAGTACTTC
abundance: many; v_gene: TRBV4-2; d_gene: NA; j_gene: TRBJ1-2; CDR3aa: CASTSGLSNYGYTF; CDR3nt: TGTGCCAGCACTTCAGGGTTATCTAACTATGGCTACACCTTC
abundance: many; v_gene: TRBV9; d_gene: NA; j_gene: TRBJ1-5; CDR3aa: CASSAGASNQPQHF; CDR3nt: TGTGCCAGCAGCGCTGGGGCCTCCAATCAGCCCCAGCATTTT
abundance: NA; v_gene: TRBV6-1; d_gene: NA; j_gene: TRBJ1-1; CDR3aa: CASSEAGRAAFF; CDR3nt: TGTGCCAGCAGTGAAGCAGGGCGGGCGGCTTTCTTT
abundance: NA; v_gene: TRBV28; d_gene: TRBD1; j_gene: TRBJ1-1; CDR3aa: CASSMLDRAEAFF; CDR3nt: TGTGCCAGCAGTATGTTAGACAGGGCTGAAGCTTTCTTT
abundance: many; v_gene: TRBV20-1; d_gene: TRBD2; j_gene: TRBJ2-5; CDR3aa: CSARPLTSRETQYF; CDR3nt: TGCAGTGCCCGACCCCTGACTAGCAGGGAGACCCAGTACTTC
abundance: few; v_gene: TRBV5-1; d_gene: NA; j_gene: TRBJ2-2; CDR3aa: CASSLIQSNTGELFF; CDR3nt: TGCGCCAGCAGCTTGATTCAGTCGAACACCGGGGAGCTGTTTTTT
abundance: NA; v_gene: TRBV9; d_gene: NA; j_gene: TRBJ1-1; CDR3aa: CASSVLAANTEAFF; CDR3nt: TGTGCCAGCAGCGTATTGGCAGCGAACACTGAAGCTTTCTTT
abundance: few; v_gene: TRBV11-2; d_gene: NA; j_gene: TRBJ2-1; CDR3aa: CASSLVRTTYNEQFF; CDR3nt: TGTGCCAGCAGCTTAGTCAGGACAACCTACAATGAGCAGTTCTTC
abundance: NA; v_gene: TRBV5-1; d_gene: TRBD1; j_gene: TRBJ1-2; CDR3aa: CASSQIQGNYGYTF; CDR3nt: TGCGCCAGCAGTCAAATACAGGGGAACTATGGCTACACCTTC
abundance: many; v_gene: TRBV9; d_gene: NA; j_gene: TRBJ2-4; CDR3aa: CASSVGGASGIQYF; CDR3nt: TGTGCCAGCAGCGTAGGGGGGGCTTCAGGGATTCAGTACTTC
abundance: few; v_gene: TRBV5-1; d_gene: TRBD1; j_gene: TRBJ2-2; CDR3aa: CASSPAGAGGYNTGELFF; CDR3nt: TGCGCCAGCAGTCCCGCCGGGGCAGGGGGTTACAACACCGGGGAGCTGTTTTTT
abundance: NA; v_gene: TRBV7-9; d_gene: NA; j_gene: TRBJ2-5; CDR3aa: CASSRAGALGTQYF; CDR3nt: TGTGCCAGCTCCCGGGCGGGGGCTCTAGGAACCCAGTACTTC
abundance: many; v_gene: TRBV12-3/TRBV12-4; d_gene: NA; j_gene: TRBJ2-5; CDR3aa: CASSLSGSRGTQYF; CDR3nt: TGTGCCAGCAGTTTATCCGGGTCTCGAGGGACCCAGTACTTC
abundance: NA; v_gene: TRBV20-1; d_gene: NA; j_gene: TRBJ1-6; CDR3aa: CSANRDNNSPLHF; CDR3nt: TGCAGTGCAAACAGGGATAACAATTCACCCCTCCACTTT
abundance: NA; v_gene: TRBV4-1; d_gene: NA; j_gene: TRBJ2-1; CDR3aa: CASSQPMGSYNEQFF; CDR3nt: TGCGCCAGCAGCCAGCCTATGGGCTCCTACAATGAGCAGTTCTTC
abundance: few; v_gene: TRBV6-5; d_gene: NA; j_gene: TRBJ1-3; CDR3aa: CASTRSPGTSGNTIYF; CDR3nt: TGTGCCAGCACACGATCACCCGGGACTTCTGGAAACACCATATATTTT
abundance: many; v_gene: TRBV7-2; d_gene: NA; j_gene: TRBJ1-1; CDR3aa: CASSPGLAKNTEAFF; CDR3nt: TGTGCCAGCAGCCCGGGACTAGCAAAGAACACTGAAGCTTTCTTT
abundance: NA; v_gene: TRBV12-3/TRBV12-4; d_gene: TRBD1; j_gene: TRBJ1-5; CDR3aa: CASSRQGNGNQPQHF; CDR3nt: TGTGCCAGCAGTCGACAGGGGAATGGCAATCAGCCCCAGCATTTT
abundance: many; v_gene: TRBV5-1; d_gene: TRBD2; j_gene: TRBJ2-3; CDR3aa: CASRLAGTDTQYF; CDR3nt: TGCGCCAGCAGACTAGCGGGGACAGATACGCAGTATTTT
abundance: NA; v_gene: TRBV7-6; d_gene: NA; j_gene: TRBJ1-5; CDR3aa: CASSLDVGLDQPQHF; CDR3nt: TGTGCCAGCAGCTTAGATGTCGGGCTTGATCAGCCCCAGCATTTT
abundance: many; v_gene: TRBV4-2; d_gene: NA; j_gene: TRBJ2-2; CDR3aa: CASSQDYVFDGELFF; CDR3nt: TGTGCCAGCAGCCAAGATTATGTTTTCGACGGGGAGCTGTTTTTT